This TCR beta chain was identified in a study of tumor-infiltrating lymphocytes in primary liver carcinoma (dated by TCRdb to the late 2010s). Background on the whole study: Of the five patients (three men and two women, aged 30 to 69 years), four had hepatocellular carcinoma and one had combined HCC and intrahepatic cholangiocarcinoma. The study combined TCRbeta repertoire sequencing, expression microarrays and whole-exome sequencing across five regions of each liver tumor, with adjacent normal tissue and blood. Samples yielded roughly 3.65 to 7.5 million productive TCRbeta reads; read depth did not differ significantly between tissue types. TCRbeta repertoire sequencing covered approximately 35 specimens from 5 patients: 25 tumor regions, 5 adjacent noncancerous liver tissues and 5 peripheral blood samples. The tumors of the five patients were staged as T1-T3 N0M0, with maximum diameters ranging from roughly 4 to 10 cm. Technical replicate repertoires showed high reproducibility, with mean shared-clone rates around 0.9 and correlation coefficients above 0.95.

Total RNA and DNA were co-extracted from around 18-30 mg of bulk tissue with the AllPrep DNA/RNA mini kit, without cell sorting. Between late 2015 and March 2016, a few patients in China with histopathologically diagnosed primary liver carcinoma had their tumors surgically resected. Chronic HBV infection was present in the patients, and the patients were treatment-naive at sampling. Fresh tumor and adjacent tissue pieces were bisected; one half was stored in RNAlater at -80°C, the other sent for histology. With respect to this clonotype: No cognate antigen has been identified for it. Base-call qualities are not available, and no considerably larger clone is one nucleotide away.

Overall results and qualifications from the work: The top 250 clones accounted for a significantly greater share of the repertoire in tumors than in blood (p = 0.039). Consistent with antigen-driven expansion, pairs of tumor regions showed higher repertoire overlap (mean roughly 36%) than either tumor-adjacent pairs (approximately 17%) or tumor-blood pairs (roughly 14%). With just a few patients in the study, the authors point out that the findings should be validated in a larger study. Because sequencing covered only the TCR beta chain and unpaired alpha chains were not captured, true repertoire diversity is likely underestimated. Because the samples were bulk and unsorted, CD4+ and CD8+ T cell repertoires could not be compared.

Clipping removes 3 bases from V and 11 bases from J, with 11 as the unmatched junction base count. The CDR3 covers 14 residues, taking in both the cysteine and the phenylalanine. Kept here is only the CDR3 DNA, which spans 42 bases and is read in frame from base 1. The germline V gene gives CDR1 as MNHEY and CDR2 as SVGAGI. Using a constant-region primer and ProtoScript II reverse transcriptase, TCRbeta-specific cDNA was reverse-transcribed from 450 to 650 ng total RNA. The TCRbeta libraries were prepared through three rounds of nested multiplex PCR following a slightly modified ARM-PCR procedure. Multiplex TRBV1-TRBV30 forward primers and a Cbeta reverse primer were used in the first two PCR rounds, each of which was run for 9 to 11 cycles. A final 25-cycle PCR with Deep VentR polymerase added sample barcodes and Illumina adapters. Before sequencing, amplicons between 200 and 500 bp were purified from gel using a QIAquick gel extraction kit. An Illumina HiSeq 2500 was used to sequence the TCRbeta amplicons, generating 250-bp paired-end reads. Per the source publication's procedure: Trimmomatic v0.33 was used to quality-trim the reads, and FLASH v1.2.11 was used to merge paired reads so that full CDR3 sequences could be recovered. V, D and J germline segments were assigned to the rearranged TCRbeta sequences by MiGEC v1.2.1b. VDJtools v1.0.0 computed clonotype statistics and Shannon-Wiener diversity indices. To cut down on sampling bias, every analysis after diversity analysis relied on just the 250 most abundant clonotypes from each sample. TCRdb passed the public sequencing reads through fastp at Q25 and MiXCR, retaining productive beta sequences. Each entry merges the rows of one CDR3 protein and shows their most common DNA and genes. These V and J calls are TCRdb output, not the study's own analysis. This sample holds about 44,000 distinct CDR3 sequences; about 75% were observed only once. The ten largest clones capture around 40% of the sample.

The origin of this receptor is a young woman with primary liver carcinoma and hepatitis B virus infection. The receptor chain draws on TRBV6-5 and TRBJ1-2; 8 central nucleotides agree with TRBD1. The source material was tumor-adjacent normal liver tissue. CDR3 region: CASSYNGQGSDYTF. The nucleotide sequence reads TGTGCCAGCAGTTATAATGGACAGGGCAGCGATTACACCTTC.